The rows below give T cell receptor beta chains drawn from one sample of a study of CD8+CD57+ T cells in acquired aplastic anemia. In TCRdb, the reads were re-called with MiXCR into one record per CDR3 protein. Of some 150,000 distinct CDR3 sequences in the sample, 60% to 80% were seen once. Sequenced input: sorted CD4+, CD8+, or CD8+CD57+ T cells (not recorded which) from PBMCs. The receptors originated from a human donor with aplastic anemia. The CDR3 runs from the conserved cysteine through the conserved F or W. D genes are given only for firm matches. Clone size, where shown, is once, few, many, or a class for clones that have expanded.

clone size	V gene	D gene	J gene	CDR3 protein	CDR3 DNA
NA	TRBV15	TRBD1	TRBJ1-3	CATSDRGNTIYF	TGTGCCACCAGCGACAGGGGGAACACCATATATTTT
NA	TRBV7-2	NA	TRBJ2-3	CASRKGLYTGTQYF	TGTGCCAGCAGAAAGGGACTTTACACAGGTACGCAGTATTTT
NA	TRBV5-6	TRBD2	TRBJ2-7	CASSSIAGNYEQYF	TGTGCCAGCAGCTCCATAGCGGGCAATTACGAGCAGTACTTC
few	TRBV14	NA	TRBJ1-1	CASSQNRAEAFF	TGTGCCAGCAGCCAGAACAGGGCTGAAGCTTTCTTT
once	TRBV4-1	NA	TRBJ2-7	CVSSQERAGSEQYF	TGCGTCAGCAGCCAAGAAAGGGCAGGGAGCGAGCAGTACTTC
NA	TRBV7-8	TRBD1	TRBJ2-5	CASSSPLRTGGETQYF	TGTGCCAGCAGCTCACCGTTAAGGACAGGGGGGGAGACCCAGTACTTC
once	TRBV7-2	NA	TRBJ2-7	CASSLGRGTYEQYF	TGTGCCAGCAGCTTAGGGCGGGGTACCTACGAGCAGTACTTC
NA	TRBV19	TRBD2	TRBJ2-3	CASAGTSDTDTQYF	TGTGCCAGCGCCGGGACTAGCGATACAGATACGCAGTATTTT
NA	TRBV10-3	TRBD1	TRBJ2-5	CAISEPPGTGSRGETQYF	TGTGCCATCAGTGAGCCCCCCGGGACAGGCTCCCGGGGGGAGACCCAGTACTTC
NA	TRBV19	NA	TRBJ2-2	CASSTPRGTNTGELFF	TGTGCCAGTAGCACACCCCGGGGCACGAACACCGGGGAGCTGTTTTTT
NA	TRBV7-7	NA	TRBJ2-5	CASSLSPLAWTQYF	TGTGCTAGCAGCTTATCCCCCCTTGCCTGGACCCAGTACTTC
NA	TRBV7-8	TRBD2	TRBJ2-3	CASSLAGGGRRDTQYF	TGTGCCAGCAGCTTAGCGGGAGGCGGGAGAAGGGATACGCAGTATTTT
few	TRBV6-4	TRBD2	TRBJ2-7	CASSSPTSGRAQFFYEQYF	TGTGCCAGCAGTTCCCCGACTAGCGGGAGGGCCCAGTTTTTCTACGAGCAGTACTTC
NA	TRBV7-9	NA	TRBJ1-1	CASSLYRNTEAFF	TGTGCCAGCAGCCTATACCGGAACACTGAAGCTTTCTTT
NA	TRBV14	TRBD2	TRBJ2-3	CASSHPTSGGATDTQYF	TGTGCCAGCAGCCACCCTACTAGCGGGGGCGCCACAGATACGCAGTATTTT
NA	TRBV7-3	TRBD2	TRBJ2-2	CAGSLRGDTGELFF	TGTGCCGGCAGCTTACGGGGGGACACCGGGGAGCTGTTTTTT
NA	TRBV20-1	NA	TRBJ1-2	CRTDSLYGYTF	TGCAGAACGGACAGCCTCTATGGCTACACCTTC
few	TRBV2	NA	TRBJ2-3	CASSVTIVTDTQYF	TGTGCCAGCAGTGTAACCATAGTCACAGATACGCAGTATTTT
NA	TRBV7-3	NA	TRBJ1-2	CASSHSPHTF	TGTGCCAGCAGCCACTCCCCCCACACCTTC
few	TRBV7-9	NA	TRBJ2-5	CASTLLRDMETQYF	TGTGCCAGCACCTTACTTAGGGATATGGAGACCCAGTACTTC
NA	TRBV6-4	NA	TRBJ2-3	CASSYLGPGADTQYF	TGTGCCAGCAGTTACTTGGGACCAGGGGCAGATACGCAGTATTTT
NA	TRBV10-3	NA	TRBJ1-5	CAISEWGGNQPQHF	TGTGCCATCAGTGAGTGGGGTGGAAATCAGCCCCAGCATTTT
NA	TRBV7-2	TRBD2	TRBJ2-7	CASSLSGTSGGAVEQYF	TGTGCCAGCAGCCTATCCGGGACTAGCGGGGGGGCCGTTGAGCAGTACTTC
NA	TRBV20-1	TRBD1	TRBJ1-2	CSALKGQVNYGYTF	TGCAGTGCTCTTAAAGGACAGGTCAACTATGGCTACACCTTC
NA	TRBV9	NA	TRBJ1-4	CASSVQGTNEKLFF	TGTGCCAGCAGCGTTCAGGGTACTAATGAAAAACTGTTTTTT
NA	TRBV27	TRBD1	TRBJ1-6	CASSLRTGDSPLHF	TGTGCCAGCAGTTTAAGGACAGGGGATTCACCCCTCCACTTT
NA	TRBV19	TRBD2	TRBJ2-1	CASKAGGRAYNERFF	TGTGCCAGTAAGGCGGGGGGGAGGGCCTACAATGAGCGGTTCTTC
NA	TRBV9	NA	TRBJ1-5	CASSRYLGEDQPQHF	TGCGCCAGCAGCCGCTATCTCGGGGAGGATCAGCCCCAGCATTTT
NA	TRBV5-1	NA	TRBJ2-5	CASSLAQGSETQYF	TGCGCCAGCAGCTTGGCACAGGGATCAGAGACCCAGTACTTC